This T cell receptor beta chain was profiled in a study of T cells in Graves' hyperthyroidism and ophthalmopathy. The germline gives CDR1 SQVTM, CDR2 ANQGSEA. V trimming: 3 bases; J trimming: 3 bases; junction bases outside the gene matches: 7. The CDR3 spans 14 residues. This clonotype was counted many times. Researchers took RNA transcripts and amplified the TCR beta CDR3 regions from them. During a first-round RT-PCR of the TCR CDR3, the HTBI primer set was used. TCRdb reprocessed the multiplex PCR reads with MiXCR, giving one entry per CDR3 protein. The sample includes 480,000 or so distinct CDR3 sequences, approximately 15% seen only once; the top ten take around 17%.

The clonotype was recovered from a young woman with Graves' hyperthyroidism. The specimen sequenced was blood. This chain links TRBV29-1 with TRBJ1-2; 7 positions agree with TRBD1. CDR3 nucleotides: TGCAGCGTTGACTTGACAGGGATGGACTATGGCTACACCTTC. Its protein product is CSVDLTGMDYGYTF.